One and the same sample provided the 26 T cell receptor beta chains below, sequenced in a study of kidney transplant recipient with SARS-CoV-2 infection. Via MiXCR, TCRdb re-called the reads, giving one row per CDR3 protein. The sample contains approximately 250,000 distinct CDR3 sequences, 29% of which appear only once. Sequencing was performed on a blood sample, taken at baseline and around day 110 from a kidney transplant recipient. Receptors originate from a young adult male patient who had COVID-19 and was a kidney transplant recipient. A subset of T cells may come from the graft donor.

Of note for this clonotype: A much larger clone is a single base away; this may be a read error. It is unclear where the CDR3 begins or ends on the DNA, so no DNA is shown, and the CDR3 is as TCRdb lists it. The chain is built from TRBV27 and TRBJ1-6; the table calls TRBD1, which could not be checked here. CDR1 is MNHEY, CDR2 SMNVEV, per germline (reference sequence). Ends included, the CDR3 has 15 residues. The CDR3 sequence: CASSFGGGTNSPLNF.

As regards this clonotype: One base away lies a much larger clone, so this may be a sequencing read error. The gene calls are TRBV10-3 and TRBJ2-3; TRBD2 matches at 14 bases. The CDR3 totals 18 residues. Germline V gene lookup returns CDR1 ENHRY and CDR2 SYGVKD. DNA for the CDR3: TGTGCCATCAGTGCCCTCCAGACTAGCGGGAGGGTCACAAATACGCAGTATTTT. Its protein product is CAISALQTSGRVTNTQYF.

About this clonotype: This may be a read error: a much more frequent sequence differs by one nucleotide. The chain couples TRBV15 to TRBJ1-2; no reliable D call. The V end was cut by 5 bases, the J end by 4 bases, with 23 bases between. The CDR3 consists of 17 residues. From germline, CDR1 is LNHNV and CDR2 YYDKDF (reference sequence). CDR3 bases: TGTGCCACCAGCCTTCATCAAAGGTGTGGAAAGACCTATGGCTACACCTTC. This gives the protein CATSLHQRCGKTYGYTF.

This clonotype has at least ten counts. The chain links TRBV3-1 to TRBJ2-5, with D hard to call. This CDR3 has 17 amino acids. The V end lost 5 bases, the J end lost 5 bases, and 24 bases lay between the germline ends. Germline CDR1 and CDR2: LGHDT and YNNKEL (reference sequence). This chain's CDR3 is CASSDLHPISFSETQYF. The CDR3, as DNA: TGTGCCAGCAGCGATCTCCATCCCATTTCTTTCTCTGAGACCCAGTACTTC.

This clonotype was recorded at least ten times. CDR3 nucleotide sequence: TGTGCCAGCAGACCCGTATCTGGGAGAATTGGCTACACCTTC. This translates into CASRPVSGRIGYTF. V and J are TRBV11-2 and TRBJ1-2; D unclear. Trimming took off 6 bases at V and 7 bases at J, with 18 bases between the two ends. The CDR3 is made up of 14 amino acids. The germline V gene encodes CDR1 SGHAT and CDR2 FQNNGV.

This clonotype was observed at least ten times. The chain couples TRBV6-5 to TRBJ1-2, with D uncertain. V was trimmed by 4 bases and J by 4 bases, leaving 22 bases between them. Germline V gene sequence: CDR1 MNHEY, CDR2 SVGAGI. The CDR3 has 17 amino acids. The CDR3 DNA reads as TGTGCCAGCAGTTGGTGGCGAGGTGGGAGAAAGACCTATGGCTACACCTTC. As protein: CASSWWRGGRKTYGYTF.

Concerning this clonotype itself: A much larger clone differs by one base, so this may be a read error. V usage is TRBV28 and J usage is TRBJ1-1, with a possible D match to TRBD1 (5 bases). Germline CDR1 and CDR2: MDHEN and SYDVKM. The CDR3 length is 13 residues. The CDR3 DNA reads TGTGCCGGCAGTGAGACAGATAACACTGAAGCTTTCTTT. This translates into CAGSETDNTEAFF.

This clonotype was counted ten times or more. The CDR3 spells CASSETGTGELFF. The CDR3 DNA reads TGCGCCAGCAGCGAAACAGGCACCGGGGAGCTGTTTTTT. The chain recombines TRBV5-1 with TRBJ2-2; D is possibly TRBD1 (5 bases). This CDR3 spans 13 amino acids. CDR1 is SGHRS, CDR2 YFSETQ, per germline. Deletions cut 4 bases from V and 4 bases from J, with 8 bases between.

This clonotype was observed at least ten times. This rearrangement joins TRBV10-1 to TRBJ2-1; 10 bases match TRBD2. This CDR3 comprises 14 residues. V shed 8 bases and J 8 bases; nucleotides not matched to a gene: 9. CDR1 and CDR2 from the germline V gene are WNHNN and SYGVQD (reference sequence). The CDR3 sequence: CASGRAGGSHEQFF. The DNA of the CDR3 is TGCGCCAGCGGGCGAGCGGGAGGGTCCCATGAGCAGTTCTTC.

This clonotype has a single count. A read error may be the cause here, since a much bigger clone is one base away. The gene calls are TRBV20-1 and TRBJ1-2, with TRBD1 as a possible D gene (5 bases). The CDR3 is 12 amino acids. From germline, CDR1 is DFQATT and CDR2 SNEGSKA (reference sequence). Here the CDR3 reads CSASGGNYGYAF. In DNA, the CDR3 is TGCAGTGCTAGTGGGGGAAACTATGGCTACGCCTTC.

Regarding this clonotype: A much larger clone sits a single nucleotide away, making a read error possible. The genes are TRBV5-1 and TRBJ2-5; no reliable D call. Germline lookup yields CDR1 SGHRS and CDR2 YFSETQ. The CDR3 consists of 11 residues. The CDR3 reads CASNNQEAQYF. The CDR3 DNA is TGCGCCAGCAACAACCAAGAGGCCCAGTACTTC.

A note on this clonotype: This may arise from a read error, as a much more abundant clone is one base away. The CDR3 reads CSARGTGGCEQYF. The DNA for the CDR3 is TGCAGTGCTAGAGGAACAGGGGGGTGCGAGCAGTACTTC. J is TRBJ2-7 and V is TRBV20-1, with TRBD1 matching 8 bases. V shed 1 base, J shed 6 bases, and the junction held 5 bases outside the gene matches. The germline gives CDR1 DFQATT, CDR2 SNEGSKA (reference sequence). The CDR3 is 13 residues long.

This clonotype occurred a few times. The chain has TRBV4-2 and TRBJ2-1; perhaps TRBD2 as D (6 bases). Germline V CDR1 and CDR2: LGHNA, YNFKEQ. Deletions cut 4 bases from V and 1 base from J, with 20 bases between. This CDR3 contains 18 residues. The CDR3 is CASSLNPKVAGSYNEQFF. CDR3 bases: TGTGCCAGCAGCCTCAACCCGAAGGTTGCGGGATCCTACAATGAGCAGTTCTTC.

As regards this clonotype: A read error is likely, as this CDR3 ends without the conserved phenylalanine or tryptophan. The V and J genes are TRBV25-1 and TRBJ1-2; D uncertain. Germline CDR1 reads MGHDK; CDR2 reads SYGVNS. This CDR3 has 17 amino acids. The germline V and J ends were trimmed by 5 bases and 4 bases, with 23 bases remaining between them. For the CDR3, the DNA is TGTGCCAGCAGTCATCTGATAGAACTGGGAAAGACCTATGGCTACACCCTC. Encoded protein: CASSHLIELGKTYGYTL.

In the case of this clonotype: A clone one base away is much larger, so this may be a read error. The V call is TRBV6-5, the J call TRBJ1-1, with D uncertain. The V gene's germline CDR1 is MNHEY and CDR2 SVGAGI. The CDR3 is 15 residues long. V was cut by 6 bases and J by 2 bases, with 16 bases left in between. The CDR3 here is CASRNKGSPNTEAFF. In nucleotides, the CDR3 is TGTGCCAGCAGAAACAAGGGATCTCCTAACACTGAAGCTTTCTTT.

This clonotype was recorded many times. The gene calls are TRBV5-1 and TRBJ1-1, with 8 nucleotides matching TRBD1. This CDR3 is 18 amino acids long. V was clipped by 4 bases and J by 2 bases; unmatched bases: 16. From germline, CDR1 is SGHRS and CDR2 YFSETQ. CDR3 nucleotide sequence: TGCGCCAGCAGCACACAACCTTCAGGGGGCGCGGTTAACACTGAAGCTTTCTTT. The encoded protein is CASSTQPSGGAVNTEAFF. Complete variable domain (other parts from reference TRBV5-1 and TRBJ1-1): KAGVTQTPRYLIKTRGQQVTLSCSPISGHRSVSWYQQTPGQGLQFLFEYFSETQRNKGNFPGRFSGRQFSNSRSEMNVSTLELGDSALYLCASSTQPSGGAVNTEAFFGQGTRLTVV.

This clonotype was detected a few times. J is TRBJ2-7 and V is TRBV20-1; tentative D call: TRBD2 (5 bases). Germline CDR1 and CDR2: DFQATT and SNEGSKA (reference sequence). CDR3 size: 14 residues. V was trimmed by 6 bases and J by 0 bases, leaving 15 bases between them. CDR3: CSAPRPGSSYEQYF. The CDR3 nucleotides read TGCAGTGCCCCTCGTCCGGGAAGCTCCTACGAGCAGTACTTC.

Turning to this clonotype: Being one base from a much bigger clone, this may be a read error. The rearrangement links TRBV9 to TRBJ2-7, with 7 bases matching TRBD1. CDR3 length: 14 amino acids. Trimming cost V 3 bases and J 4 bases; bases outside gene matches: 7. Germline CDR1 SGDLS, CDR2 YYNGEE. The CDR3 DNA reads TGTGCCAGCAGCGCGCAGGGGGTTGGTTACGAGCAGTACTTC. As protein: CASSAQGVGYEQYF.

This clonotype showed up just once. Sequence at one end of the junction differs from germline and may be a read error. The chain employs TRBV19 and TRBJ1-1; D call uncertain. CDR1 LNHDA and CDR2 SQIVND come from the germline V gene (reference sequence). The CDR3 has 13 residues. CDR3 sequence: CANSSRVHTEAFF. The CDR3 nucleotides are TGTGCCAATAGTTCTAGGGTCCACACTGAAGCTTTCTTT.

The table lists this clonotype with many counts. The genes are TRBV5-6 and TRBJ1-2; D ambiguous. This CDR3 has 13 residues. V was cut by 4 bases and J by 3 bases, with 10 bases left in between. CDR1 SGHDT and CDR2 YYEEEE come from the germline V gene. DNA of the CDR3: TGTGCCAGCAGCCCCACAGAGGACTATGGCTACACCTTC. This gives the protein CASSPTEDYGYTF.

In nucleotides, the CDR3 is TGTGCCAGCAGCTCTAAACTAGTCTCCTACAATGAGCAGTTCTTC. Amino acid sequence: CASSSKLVSYNEQFF. This chain joins TRBV11-3 and TRBJ2-1; perhaps TRBD2 as D (5 bases). Between the trimmed V and J ends, which lost 4 bases and 0 bases, there was a span of 10 bases. This CDR3 comprises 15 residues. CDR1 and CDR2 (germline): SGHNT, YENEEA.

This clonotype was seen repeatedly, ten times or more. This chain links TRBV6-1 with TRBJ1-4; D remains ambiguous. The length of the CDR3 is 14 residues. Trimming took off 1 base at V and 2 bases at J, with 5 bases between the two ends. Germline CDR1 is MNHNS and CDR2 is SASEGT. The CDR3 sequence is CASSEGVTNEKLFF. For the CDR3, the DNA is TGTGCCAGCAGTGAAGGGGTGACTAATGAAAAACTGTTTTTT.

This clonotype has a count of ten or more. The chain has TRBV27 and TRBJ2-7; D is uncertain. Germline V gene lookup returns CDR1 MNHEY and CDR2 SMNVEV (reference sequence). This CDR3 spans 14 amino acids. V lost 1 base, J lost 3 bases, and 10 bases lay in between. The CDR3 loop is CASSLFPTSYEQYF. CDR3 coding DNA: TGTGCCAGCAGTTTATTCCCCACCAGCTACGAGCAGTACTTC.

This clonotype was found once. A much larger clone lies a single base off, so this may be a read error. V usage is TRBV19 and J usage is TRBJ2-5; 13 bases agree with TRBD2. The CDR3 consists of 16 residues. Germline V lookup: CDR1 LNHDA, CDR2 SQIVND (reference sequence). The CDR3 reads CTSSSRLAGGGETQYF. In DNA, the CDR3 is TGTACCAGTAGTTCAAGACTAGCGGGAGGCGGAGAGACCCAGTACTTC.

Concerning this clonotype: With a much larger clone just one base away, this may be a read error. The CDR3 sequence is CATSGGTDSNQPQHF. DNA of the CDR3: TGTGCCACCAGCGGAGGGACAGATAGCAATCAGCCCCAGCATTTT. The rearrangement links TRBV15 to TRBJ1-5; 7 bases align to TRBD1. The CDR3 contains 15 residues. Trimming removed 5 bases from V and 0 bases from J; junction bases left unmatched: 4. Per germline, CDR1 LNHNV and CDR2 YYDKDF (reference sequence).

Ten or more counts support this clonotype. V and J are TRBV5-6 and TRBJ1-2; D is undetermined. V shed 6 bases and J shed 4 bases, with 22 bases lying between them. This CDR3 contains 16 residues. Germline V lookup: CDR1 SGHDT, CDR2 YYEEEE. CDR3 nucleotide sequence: TGTGCCAGCAAGGGCACCAATAGTCGAAAGACCTATGGCTACACCTTC. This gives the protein CASKGTNSRKTYGYTF.